What follows are 23 T cell receptor beta chains derived from one specimen sequenced in a study of blood T cell repertoires in COVID-19. The method was immunoSEQ multiplex PCR; TCRdb's version includes in-frame clones alone and lacks a portion of them. The table lists approximately 230,000 clones, around 90% of them singletons, with under 2.5% in the top ten. The sequencing sample was made of PBMCs or T cells enriched from blood (not recorded which). All receptors derive from a woman aged 18 to 35 who had recovered from COVID-19.

V gene TRBV20-1 combines with J gene TRBJ2-1; D uncertain. Germline V gives CDR1 DFQATT, CDR2 SNEGSKA (reference sequence). The CDR3 is 10 residues long. Trimming removed 6 bases from V and 6 bases from J, with 6 bases in between. The CDR3 coding sequence is TGCAGTGCAGCCGTCAATGAGCAGTTCTTC. Residues: CSAAVNEQFF.

V gene TRBV24-1 combines with J gene TRBJ1-6, with D perhaps matching TRBD1 (5 bases). The V and J ends lost 7 bases and 9 bases respectively, with 18 bases between them. There are 15 residues in the CDR3. The germline V gene has CDR1 KGHDR and CDR2 SFDVKD. The CDR3 nucleotides are TGTGCCACCAGGGTGGGCAGAACAGGCCGTTCACCCCTCCACTTT. Residues: CATRVGRTGRSPLHF.

The DNA for the CDR3 is TGTGCCAGCAGCGACAGGTGGGGATCACCCCTCCACTTT. Residues: CASSDRWGSPLHF. V usage is TRBV27 and J usage is TRBJ1-6, with D possibly being TRBD1 (6 bases). CDR1 and CDR2 from the germline V gene are MNHEY and SMNVEV (reference sequence). The CDR3 spans 13 residues. The V end was cut by 6 bases, the J end by 10 bases, with 13 bases between.

CDR3: CASSQERTVYYEQYF. The DNA for the CDR3 is TGTGCCAGCAGCCAAGAAAGGACAGTATACTACGAGCAGTACTTC. The chain carries TRBV3-1 (or the pseudogene TRBV3-2) and TRBJ2-7; D perhaps matches TRBD1 (6 bases). Looked up from germline, CDR1 is LGHDT and CDR2 is YNNKEL (reference sequence). V was trimmed by 0 bases and J by 3 bases, leaving 12 bases between them. The CDR3 is 15 amino acids.

The CDR3 DNA follows: TGTGCCAGCAGCAGCACGGACAGGGGGAAAGATACGCAGTATTTT. Protein: CASSSTDRGKDTQYF. The chain links TRBV7-6 to TRBJ2-3; 10 nucleotides align to TRBD1. With 5 bases clipped from V and 5 bases from J, the junction kept 7 bases outside the gene matches. Germline V gives CDR1 SGHVS, CDR2 FNYEAQ. This CDR3 has 15 residues.

The gene calls are TRBV11-3 and TRBJ1-2; TRBD1 is a possible D gene (5 bases). Germline V gene data show CDR1 as SGHNT and CDR2 as YENEEA. The CDR3 covers 12 residues. With 2 bases removed from V and 8 bases from J, the gap between germline ends came to 9 bases. The CDR3 region has the DNA TGTGCCAGCAGCTTATTAGACAGCGGCTACACCTTC. Its translation: CASSLLDSGYTF.

CDR3 loop: CATSRDRGEIYEQYF. In nucleotides, the CDR3 is TGTGCCACCAGCAGAGACAGGGGTGAAATCTACGAGCAGTACTTC. The chain joins TRBV15 to TRBJ2-7; a possible D gene is TRBD1 (6 bases). The CDR3 contains 15 residues. Germline V gene lookup returns CDR1 LNHNV and CDR2 YYDKDF (reference sequence). Trimming removed 0 bases at V and 3 bases at J, with 12 bases between.

The genes are TRBV5-1 and TRBJ1-1; weak D call: TRBD1 (6 bases). The CDR3 sequence is 13 residues long. V was pared by 3 bases and J by 1 base, with 7 bases between. The germline V gene encodes CDR1 SGHRS and CDR2 YFSETQ. The CDR3: CASSWDKNTEAFF. CDR3 in DNA: TGCGCCAGCAGCTGGGACAAGAACACTGAAGCTTTCTTT.

The chain combines TRBV7-6 with TRBJ2-7; TRBD1 is a possible D gene (5 bases). Germline lookup yields CDR1 SGHVS and CDR2 FNYEAQ. V dropped 0 bases and J dropped 2 bases, with 11 bases sitting between them. The CDR3 spans 15 residues. The CDR3 nucleotides are TGTGCCAGCAGCTTAGCCGCCCCAGGGACCTACGAGCAGTACTTC. This codes for CASSLAAPGTYEQYF.

V is TRBV5-1 and J is TRBJ1-1; 8 bases are shared with TRBD1. The CDR3 runs 15 residues. Germline V CDR1 and CDR2: SGHRS, YFSETQ. J was trimmed by 4 bases and V by 4 bases; bases with no gene match: 9. The DNA for the CDR3 is TGCGCCAGCAGCCCCATTCAGGGGGCGAGCACTGAAGCTTTCTTT. Translation gives CASSPIQGASTEAFF.

V is TRBV19 and J is TRBJ1-3, with D tentatively TRBD1 (6 bases). Deletions cut 3 bases from V and 3 bases from J, with 15 bases between. The germline gives CDR1 LNHDA, CDR2 SQIVND (reference sequence). The CDR3 is 16 amino acids. Here the CDR3 reads CASSITGKAIGNTIYF. In DNA form, the CDR3 reads TGTGCCAGTAGTATTACAGGGAAGGCTATTGGAAACACCATATATTTT.

The rearrangement links TRBV7-2 to TRBJ2-1, with 8 bases that match TRBD1. The CDR3 is 15 residues long. In germline, CDR1 is SGHTA, CDR2 FQGNSA. V shed 1 base, J shed 9 bases, and the junction held 8 bases outside the gene matches. For the CDR3, the DNA is TGTGCCAGCAGCTTAGAAGGGCAGGGGGCAGGTGAGCAGTTCTTC. Its translation is CASSLEGQGAGEQFF.

The chain has TRBV3-1 (or the pseudogene TRBV3-2) and TRBJ2-1; 8 nucleotides line up with TRBD2. The CDR3 covers 13 residues. From germline, CDR1 is LGHDT and CDR2 YNNKEL (reference sequence). With 1 base clipped from V and 10 bases from J, the junction kept 3 bases outside the gene matches. CDR3 residues: CASSQVPSGEQFF. CDR3 DNA: TGTGCCAGCAGCCAAGTACCTAGCGGGGAGCAGTTCTTC.

The chain has TRBV12-3 or TRBV12-4 and TRBJ1-2; a possible D gene is TRBD1 (6 bases). The ends were cut back, 5 bases at V and 9 bases at J, with 13 bases in the middle. The CDR3 has 12 amino acids. Here the CDR3 reads CASSRQGIRYTF. The DNA of the CDR3 is TGTGCCAGCAGTAGGCAGGGGATACGCTACACCTTC.

V is TRBV12-1 and J is TRBJ1-1; the DNA was not compared with TRBD1, the D call given in the table. TRBV12-1 is described as a pseudogene. CDR3 length: 17 amino acids. In DNA form, the CDR3 reads TGTGCCAGCAGCATCCCCCCGGGACAGGGGGCAGATACTGAAGCTTTCTTT. Residues: CASSIPPGQGADTEAFF.

The V call is TRBV11-2, the J call TRBJ2-5; TRBD2 agrees at 7 bases. V gave up 6 bases and J gave up 2 bases; unmatched junction bases: 6. This CDR3 spans 14 amino acids. Germline loops: CDR1 SGHAT, CDR2 FQNNGV. In DNA, the CDR3 is TGTGCCAGCAGACCACTAGCGAAACAAGAGACCCAGTACTTC. This translates into CASRPLAKQETQYF.

The chain links TRBV3-1 (or the pseudogene TRBV3-2) to TRBJ2-1; 9 bases are a match to TRBD1. CDR3 length equals 19 residues. Trimming cost V 3 bases and J 0 bases; bases outside gene matches: 12. Per germline, CDR1 LGHDT and CDR2 YNNKEL (reference sequence). The CDR3 sequence is CASSHNRGRLRSSYNEQFF. CDR3 DNA: TGTGCCAGCAGCCACAACAGGGGGCGCCTTCGGAGCTCCTACAATGAGCAGTTCTTC.

This clone was detected only once. The chain links TRBV15 to TRBJ1-6, with D maybe TRBD1 (5 bases). V gave up 2 bases and J gave up 13 bases, with 12 bases separating them. CDR3 length: 13 amino acids. In germline, CDR1 is LNHNV, CDR2 YYDKDF (reference sequence). CDR3 sequence (DNA): TGTGCCACCAGCAGACAACAGGAGATCCCCCTCCACTTT. As protein: CATSRQQEIPLHF.

V and J are TRBV4-1 and TRBJ2-7, with 9 bases aligning to TRBD2. Germline V gene sequence: CDR1 MGHRA, CDR2 YSYEKL. The CDR3 totals 14 residues. V lost 3 bases to trimming and J lost 4 bases; unmatched junction nucleotides: 4. The CDR3 region is CASSHSGSGYEQYF. The CDR3 DNA follows: TGCGCCAGCAGCCATAGCGGGAGTGGGTACGAGCAGTACTTC.

The chain carries TRBV4-1 and TRBJ2-7; 7 bases line up with TRBD1. CDR1 and CDR2 (germline): MGHRA, YSYEKL. Trimming removed 2 bases from V and 2 bases from J; junction bases left unmatched: 3. This CDR3 has 14 residues. The CDR3 region has the DNA TGCGCCAGCAGCCAACGGACAGGTCCCTACGAGCAGTACTTC. This codes for CASSQRTGPYEQYF.

The rearrangement uses TRBV5-4 and TRBJ2-1, with 9 bases matching TRBD2. Germline V gene lookup returns CDR1 SGHNT and CDR2 YYREEE (reference sequence). The CDR3 is 16 residues long. J was trimmed by 8 bases and V by 0 bases; bases with no gene match: 9. CDR3 nucleotides: TGTGCCAGCAGCTTGGGGGGGCTAGCGGGATGGGATGAGCAGTTCTTC. Amino acid sequence: CASSLGGLAGWDEQFF.

The count of this clone is one. The V call is TRBV7-2, the J call TRBJ2-7, with a possible D match to TRBD1 (5 bases). V was trimmed by 1 base and J by 5 bases, leaving 15 bases between them. This CDR3 is 15 amino acids long. CDR1 and CDR2 (germline): SGHTA, FQGNSA. CDR3 protein: CASSLVPLQDHEQYF. CDR3 DNA sequence: TGTGCCAGCAGCTTAGTCCCGTTACAGGACCACGAGCAGTACTTC.

The V and J genes are TRBV2 and TRBJ1-2; D remains ambiguous. This CDR3 has 11 amino acids. Per the germline V gene, CDR1 is SNHLY and CDR2 is FYNNEI. The V and J ends lost 5 bases and 6 bases respectively, with 7 bases between them. The CDR3 coding sequence is TGTGCCAGCAGTCCCCAGGATGGCTACACCTTC. Its protein is CASSPQDGYTF.